This T cell receptor (beta chain) comes out of a study of cytomegalovirus exposure and HLA in healthy donors. Regarding this clone: Antigen: not known.

Germline V gene sequence: CDR1 SEHNR, CDR2 FQNEAQ (reference sequence). With 3 bases removed from V and 0 bases from J, the gap between germline ends came to 21 bases. The CDR3 runs to 18 residues. Study-wide results and limits: A classifier reportedly called cytomegalovirus status with high sensitivity and specificity.

Some clones are missing from TCRdb's copy, which holds only in-frame ones; the method was immunoSEQ multiplex PCR. The sample yields 71,000 or so clones, approximately 94% seen once. Sequenced sample: PBMCs. The sequence was collected from a man between 18 and 35 years old in good health and CMV-seropositive. The chain recombines TRBV7-9 with TRBJ2-7; D call uncertain. CDR3 region: CASSFFSESRWSSYEQYF. In nucleotides, the CDR3 is TGTGCCAGCAGCTTTTTTAGTGAAAGTCGGTGGAGCTCCTACGAGCAGTACTTC.